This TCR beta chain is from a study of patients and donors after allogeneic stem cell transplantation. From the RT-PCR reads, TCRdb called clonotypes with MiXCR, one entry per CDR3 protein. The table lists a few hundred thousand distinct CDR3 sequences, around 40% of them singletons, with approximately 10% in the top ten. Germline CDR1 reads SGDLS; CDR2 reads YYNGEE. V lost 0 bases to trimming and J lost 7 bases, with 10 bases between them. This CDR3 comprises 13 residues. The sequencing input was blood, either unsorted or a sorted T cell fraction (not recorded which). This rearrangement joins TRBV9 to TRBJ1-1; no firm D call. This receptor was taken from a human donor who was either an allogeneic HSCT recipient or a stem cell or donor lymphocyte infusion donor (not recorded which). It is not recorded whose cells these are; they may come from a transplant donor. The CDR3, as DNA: TGTGCCAGCAGCGTAGGCACGAACCGTGAAGCTTTCTTT. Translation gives CASSVGTNREAFF. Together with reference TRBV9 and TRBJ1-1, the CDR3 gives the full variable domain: DSGVTQTPKHLITATGQRVTLRCSPRSGDLSVYWYQQSLDQGLQFLIQYYNGEERAKGNILERFSAQQFPDLHSELNLSSLELGDSALYFCASSVGTNREAFFGQGTRLTVV.